This T cell receptor (beta chain) was sequenced in a study of CD8 T cells in ankylosing spondylitis. The CDR3 has 14 amino acids. CDR1 SGHRS and CDR2 YFSETQ come from the germline V gene. Deletions cut 0 bases from V and 2 bases from J, with 5 bases between. This clonotype was recorded many times. TCRdb used MiXCR to reprocess the 5' RACE reads, holding one entry per CDR3 protein. Of about 36,000 distinct CDR3 sequences listed, 4.5% to 6% were seen once; the top ten hold approximately 12%. The specimen was blood, either unsorted or a sorted T cell fraction (not recorded which). This TCR came from a male donor with ankylosing spondylitis or in good health (not recorded which). The chain is built from TRBV5-1 and TRBJ2-2, with unresolved D. This chain's CDR3 is CASSLGRNTGELFF. The CDR3 DNA sequence: TGCGCCAGCAGCTTGGGAAGAAACACCGGGGAGCTGTTTTTT.